This entry lists 21 T cell receptor beta chains sequenced from one sample in a study of T cell repertoires in cytomegalovirus infection (dated by TCRdb to 2018 to 2020). These receptors' targets are unknown. The treatment or condition label of this sample denotes: in vitro stimulation with specific CMV peptide epitopes to enrich CMV-specific T cells. The reads were generated on an Illumina HiSeq 1500. The public sequencing data were trimmed at Q25 with fastp and processed into clonotypes with MiXCR by TCRdb, which kept only in-frame beta chains. CDR3 protein duplicates are merged, each entry listing the most common genes and DNA. The sample table shows approximately 1,000,000 distinct CDR3 sequences, and roughly 30% are seen once. The ten largest clones add up to over 12% of the sample. The sequences come from cultured CD8+ T cells from PBMCs, collected from culture after CMV antigen stimulation. Receptor source: a human donor in good health (CMV status not recorded). Some clones in this sample may be carry-over from other donors' samples.

As for this clonotype: A single base separates this from a much larger clone, so it may be a read error. The V call is TRBV14, the J call TRBJ2-1; TRBD1 aligns across 7 bases. Per the germline V gene, CDR1 is SGHDN and CDR2 is FVKESK. Trimming removed 5 bases from V and 4 bases from J; junction bases left unmatched: 2. This CDR3 is built from 13 residues. CDR3 nucleotide sequence: TGTGCCAGCAGCATGACAGGGTACAATGAGCAGTTCTTC. It codes for CASSMTGYNEQFF.

This clonotype has just a few counts. The chain recombines TRBV28 with TRBJ2-1; 12 bases fit TRBD2. Losses at the gene ends were 2 bases for V and 9 bases for J; bases not matched to a gene: 5. From germline, CDR1 is MDHEN and CDR2 SYDVKM. This CDR3 region has 15 residues. The CDR3, as DNA: TGTGCCAGCAGTTTACTAGCGGGGGGGCGTATTGAGCAGTTCTTC. Amino acids: CASSLLAGGRIEQFF.

This clonotype has just a few counts. This sequence joins TRBV6-5 and TRBJ2-5; TRBD2 agrees at 9 bases. Germline V gives CDR1 MNHEY, CDR2 SVGAGI. V was pared by 2 bases and J by 6 bases, with 10 bases of the junction left unmatched. The CDR3 is 16 residues long. CDR3 sequence: CASSYTAGGPQKTQYF. CDR3 sequence (DNA): TGTGCCAGCAGTTACACAGCGGGGGGACCACAGAAGACCCAGTACTTC.

This clonotype has only a few counts. CDR3 in DNA: TGCGCCAGCAGCTGGGGGACAGGGGTCGGCACTGAAGCTTTCTTT. Translated: CASSWGTGVGTEAFF. The J gene is TRBJ1-1, the V gene TRBV5-1; 10 positions match TRBD1. Germline CDR1 and CDR2: SGHRS and YFSETQ. After removal of 3 bases from V and 4 bases from J, the junction contained 6 bases not matched to a gene. The CDR3 runs to 15 residues.

This chain connects TRBV19 to TRBJ1-1; 8 bases are shared with TRBD1. After removal of 9 bases from V and 1 base from J, the junction contained 10 bases not matched to a gene. This CDR3 spans 15 amino acids. The germline V gene has CDR1 LNHDA and CDR2 SQIVND (reference sequence). In nucleotides, the CDR3 is TGTGCCAGCTGGGACAGGCTATTGGGGAACACTGAAGCTTTCTTT. Its translation is CASWDRLLGNTEAFF.

The gene calls are TRBV5-6 and TRBJ1-1; no reliable D call. The CDR3 loop spans 16 amino acids. The V end lost 1 base, the J end lost 0 bases, and 13 bases lay between the germline ends. The germline gives CDR1 SGHDT, CDR2 YYEEEE. As DNA, the CDR3 is TGTGCCAGCAGCTTGCCCAAGAGAGGGTTGAACACTGAAGCTTTCTTT. It codes for CASSLPKRGLNTEAFF.

The chain couples TRBV6-8 to TRBJ1-2; a possible D gene is TRBD1 (6 bases). The CDR3 runs to 14 residues. V was pared by 2 bases and J by 4 bases, with 11 bases between. CDR1 and CDR2 from the germline V gene are MNHGY and SAAAGT. CDR3 sequence (DNA): TGTGCCAGCAGTTACGTCGGACAGACCTATGGCTACACCTTC. Its translation is CASSYVGQTYGYTF.

In this sample, this clonotype turned up a few times. The chain uses TRBV7-6 and TRBJ2-5; TRBD2 matches at 7 bases. This CDR3 has 15 amino acids. Germline-derived CDR1 and CDR2 are SGHVS and FNYEAQ. Trimming cost V 3 bases and J 2 bases; bases outside gene matches: 6. DNA of the CDR3: TGTGCCAGCAGCTTTTTAAGCGGGACTCAAGAGACCCAGTACTTC. The encoded protein is CASSFLSGTQETQYF. Looking up the rest from reference TRBV7-6 and TRBJ2-5 gives the full variable domain: GAGVSQSPRYKVTKRGQDVALRCDPISGHVSLYWYRQALGQGPEFLTYFNYEAQQDKSGLPNDRFSAERPEGSISTLTIQRTEQRDSAMYRCASSFLSGTQETQYFGPGTRLLVL.

This clonotype turned up a few times. The genes are TRBV6-1 and TRBJ2-2; D might be TRBD2 (6 bases). Looked up from germline, CDR1 is MNHNS and CDR2 is SASEGT. This CDR3 spans 17 amino acids. Deletions cut 1 base from V and 5 bases from J, with 17 bases between. The CDR3 loop is CASSEDGRSSVTGELFF. DNA of the CDR3: TGTGCCAGCAGTGAAGATGGGAGGAGTTCTGTAACCGGGGAGCTGTTTTTT.

The chain uses TRBV5-6 and TRBJ2-7; TRBD1 aligns across 9 bases. The V gene's germline CDR1 is SGHDT and CDR2 YYEEEE. J lost 5 bases, V lost 2 bases, and 5 bases had no gene match. The CDR3 length is 14 residues. The CDR3 sequence: CASSFGQGSHEQYF. CDR3 DNA sequence: TGTGCCAGCAGCTTCGGACAGGGGTCCCACGAGCAGTACTTC. Supplemented by reference TRBV5-6 and TRBJ2-7, the full variable domain reads DAGVTQSPTHLIKTRGQQVTLRCSPKSGHDTVSWYQQALGQGPQFIFQYYEEEERQRGNFPDRFSGHQFPNYSSELNVNALLLGDSALYLCASSFGQGSHEQYFGPGTRLTVT.

The J gene is TRBJ2-5, the V gene TRBV7-1, with TRBD1 matching over 11 bases. TRBV7-1 is annotated as an ORF whose role is uncertain. The V gene end was trimmed by 5 bases and the J gene end by 9 bases; junction bases not matched to a gene: 8. The CDR3 extends over 14 amino acids. This CDR3 reads CASSTGQGGRAQYF. In DNA, the CDR3 is TGTGCCAGCAGCACGGGACAGGGGGGCCGGGCCCAGTACTTC.

The chain couples TRBV5-1 to TRBJ2-2; 10 positions match TRBD2. The V segment lost 4 bases and the J segment 5 bases; nucleotides outside the gene matches: 8. The V gene's germline CDR1 is SGHRS and CDR2 YFSETQ. CDR3 length: 16 amino acids. The CDR3 protein is CASSPRLAGLTGELFF. The DNA for the CDR3 is TGCGCCAGCAGCCCTAGACTAGCGGGCTTAACCGGGGAGCTGTTTTTT.

This clonotype has just a few counts. Possible read error: a much larger clone is one base away. The chain has TRBV7-9 and TRBJ2-1, with 12 nucleotides matching TRBD2. V gave up 6 bases and J gave up 3 bases; unmatched junction bases: 3. The CDR3 consists of 15 residues. Germline V gene sequence: CDR1 SEHNR, CDR2 FQNEAQ (reference sequence). CDR3 loop: CASRPSGGDYNEQFF. DNA for the CDR3: TGTGCCAGCAGACCTAGCGGGGGGGACTACAATGAGCAGTTCTTC.

This clonotype was seen a few times. The chain couples TRBV5-1 to TRBJ1-2; 8 nucleotides agree with TRBD1. The CDR3 has 15 residues. Germline CDR1 and CDR2: SGHRS and YFSETQ. After removal of 0 bases from V and 4 bases from J, the junction contained 5 bases not matched to a gene. The CDR3 protein is CASSLDPTGVYGYTF. The CDR3 DNA follows: TGCGCCAGCAGCTTGGATCCGACAGGGGTCTATGGCTACACCTTC. The complete variable domain, with remaining parts taken from reference TRBV5-1 and TRBJ1-2, reads KAGVTQTPRYLIKTRGQQVTLSCSPISGHRSVSWYQQTPGQGLQFLFEYFSETQRNKGNFPGRFSGRQFSNSRSEMNVSTLELGDSALYLCASSLDPTGVYGYTFGSGTRLTVV.

The table lists this clonotype with a few counts. The V gene is TRBV7-9, the J gene TRBJ1-5; TRBD1 agrees at 8 bases. Germline V gene data show CDR1 as SEHNR and CDR2 as FQNEAQ (reference sequence). V shed 4 bases, J shed 3 bases, and the junction held 11 bases outside the gene matches. The CDR3 is 17 residues long. The CDR3 loop reads CASSYSTGEGYNQPQHF. The CDR3, as DNA: TGTGCCAGCAGCTACTCGACAGGGGAAGGATACAATCAGCCCCAGCATTTT. Using reference TRBV7-9 and TRBJ1-5 for the parts outside the CDR3, the full variable domain is DTGVSQNPRHKITKRGQNVTFRCDPISEHNRLYWYRQTLGQGPEFLTYFQNEAQLEKSRLLSDRFSAERPKGSFSTLEIQRTEQGDSAMYLCASSYSTGEGYNQPQHFGDGTRLSIL.

In its sample, this clonotype was seen a few times. The rearrangement uses TRBV12-3 or TRBV12-4 and TRBJ1-3; D uncertain. The V end lost 7 bases, the J end lost 1 base, and 8 bases lay between the germline ends. This CDR3 spans 13 amino acids. DNA of the CDR3: TGTGCCAGCACCCTGCCTTCTGGAAACACCATATATTTT. Residues: CASTLPSGNTIYF.

The chain uses TRBV27 and TRBJ1-1; the D is unclear. The CDR3 covers 12 residues. Germline-derived CDR1 and CDR2 are MNHEY and SMNVEV (reference sequence). Trimming left V 11 bases short and J 3 bases short, with 13 bases between. The CDR3 loop is CALKAGDTEAFF. CDR3 coding DNA: TGTGCCCTAAAGGCTGGGGACACTGAAGCTTTCTTT.

This chain links TRBV7-9 with TRBJ1-6; D uncertain. V was shortened by 4 bases and J by 11 bases, with 21 bases between the two germline ends. Germline CDR1 SEHNR, CDR2 FQNEAQ (reference sequence). The CDR3 has 16 amino acids. CDR3: CASSSGSWTQGPPLHF. The CDR3 nucleotides are TGTGCCAGCAGCTCGGGATCGTGGACCCAAGGTCCACCCCTCCACTTT. Full variable domain (missing parts from reference TRBV7-9 and TRBJ1-6): DTGVSQNPRHKITKRGQNVTFRCDPISEHNRLYWYRQTLGQGPEFLTYFQNEAQLEKSRLLSDRFSAERPKGSFSTLEIQRTEQGDSAMYLCASSSGSWTQGPPLHFGNGTRLTVT.

The chain joins TRBV7-2 to TRBJ2-5; TRBD2 matches at 8 bases. V was clipped by 5 bases and J by 14 bases; unmatched bases: 16. The CDR3 contains 14 residues. CDR1 and CDR2 from the germline V gene are SGHTA and FQGNSA. The CDR3 spells CASSDGGLVKPLYF. The CDR3 DNA sequence: TGTGCCAGCAGCGACGGGGGACTAGTGAAACCACTCTACTTC.

The gene calls are TRBV5-4 and TRBJ2-2; TRBD2 matches 13 bases. Germline V gives CDR1 SGHNT, CDR2 YYREEE (reference sequence). The CDR3 has 18 amino acids. V was clipped by 4 bases and J by 0 bases; unmatched bases: 6. DNA for the CDR3: TGTGCCAGCAGCCCAGAGACTAGCGGGGGGCCGAACACCGGGGAGCTGTTTTTT. Translation: CASSPETSGGPNTGELFF. The full variable domain, rest sourced from reference TRBV5-4 and TRBJ2-2, is ETGVTQSPTHLIKTRGQQVTLRCSSQSGHNTVSWYQQALGQGPQFIFQYYREEENGRGNFPPRFSGLQFPNYSSELNVNALELDDSALYLCASSPETSGGPNTGELFFGEGSRLTVL.

This chain uses TRBV6-6 with TRBJ1-2; 9 nucleotides match TRBD1. With V trimmed by 7 bases and J by 2 bases, 8 bases remained unmatched. The V gene's germline CDR1 is MNHNY and CDR2 SVGAGI (reference sequence). This CDR3 is 15 amino acids long. For the CDR3, the DNA is TGTGCCAGCATTCCGGGACAGGGATTGAACTATGGCTACACCTTC. This codes for CASIPGQGLNYGYTF.